These 8 T cell receptor beta chains came from one sample sequenced in a study of cytomegalovirus exposure and HLA in healthy donors. Generated by immunoSEQ multiplex PCR, the TCRdb table keeps only in-frame clones and is missing some. The sample lists 150,000 to 200,000 clones; 85% were seen once. The source material was PBMCs. Receptor source: a man aged 18 to 29 in good health and CMV-seropositive.

The chain joins TRBV6-5 to TRBJ1-2; TRBD1 matches 7 bases. Germline V CDR1 and CDR2: MNHEY, SVGAGI. The ends lost 2 bases at V and 8 bases at J; junction bases unmatched: 8. The length of the CDR3 is 14 residues. The CDR3 DNA reads as TGTGCCAGCAGTTACCGTGAGGGGGCCCGAGGCTACACCTTC. Residues: CASSYREGARGYTF.

In this sample, this clone turned up once. J is TRBJ1-3 and V is TRBV27, with D uncertain. There are 14 residues in the CDR3. With 5 bases removed from V and 4 bases from J, the gap between germline ends came to 12 bases. Germline CDR1 reads MNHEY; CDR2 reads SMNVEV (reference sequence). CDR3 bases: TGTGCCAGCAGTAGTGATCCCCAGGGAAACACCATATATTTT. Its protein is CASSSDPQGNTIYF.

The V call is TRBV28, the J call TRBJ1-6, with TRBD1 matching over 9 bases. Per the germline V gene, CDR1 is MDHEN and CDR2 is SYDVKM. The CDR3 sequence is 15 residues long. V was pared by 9 bases and J by 10 bases, with 13 bases of the junction left unmatched. The CDR3 DNA reads as TGTGCCAGTAAACTACAACAGGGGGCGCGATCACCCCTCCACTTT. Residues: CASKLQQGARSPLHF.

This clone occurred a few times. This sequence joins TRBV6-5 and TRBJ1-1; D may be TRBD1 (6 bases). Germline assignment: CDR1 MNHEY and CDR2 SVGAGI. The CDR3 contains 13 residues. V gave up 5 bases and J gave up 3 bases, with 10 bases separating them. As DNA, the CDR3 is TGTGCCAGCAGTCCCAGGGGATACACTGAAGCTTTCTTT. It codes for CASSPRGYTEAFF.

The gene calls are TRBV7-8 and TRBJ2-3; 8 bases are shared with TRBD2. The CDR3 covers 14 residues. The trim removed 6 bases at V and 2 bases at J, leaving 4 bases unmatched. CDR1 and CDR2 from the germline V gene are SGHVS and FQNEAQ. The DNA for the CDR3 is TGTGCCAGCAGAGGCGGGGGGTCCACAGATACGCAGTATTTT. Translation gives CASRGGGSTDTQYF.

The chain uses TRBV30 and TRBJ2-1; D gene ambiguous. V was trimmed by 0 bases and J by 7 bases, leaving 4 bases between them. Germline values: CDR1 GTSNPN, CDR2 SVGIG (reference sequence). The CDR3 sequence is 11 residues long. The CDR3 spells CAWSVRNEQFF. The CDR3 region has the DNA TGTGCCTGGAGTGTACGGAATGAGCAGTTCTTC.

The chain recombines TRBV6-4 with TRBJ2-1, with 9 bases lining up with TRBD2. CDR3 length equals 15 residues. The ends lost 3 bases at V and 2 bases at J; junction bases unmatched: 2. Germline V gene sequence: CDR1 MRHNA, CDR2 SNTAGT. The DNA of the CDR3 is TGTGCCAGCAGTGAGCGGGAGGGCCCCTACAATGAGCAGTTCTTC. It yields the protein CASSEREGPYNEQFF.

This clone occurred a few times. V usage is TRBV30 and J usage is TRBJ1-1; TRBD1 is a possible D gene (6 bases). Germline-derived CDR1 and CDR2 are GTSNPN and SVGIG (reference sequence). CDR3 length equals 14 residues. The ends were cut back, 2 bases at V and 7 bases at J, with 17 bases in the middle. The chain's CDR3 is CAWSIQVVGGEAFF. CDR3 DNA: TGTGCCTGGAGTATTCAAGTCGTAGGGGGTGAAGCTTTCTTT.